This T cell receptor (beta chain) was found in a study of blood T cell repertoires in COVID-19. Sequencing used immunoSEQ multiplex PCR; TCRdb keeps in-frame clones, though not all of them. The data contain approximately 260,000 clones, approximately 83% of them singletons. The CDR3 has 13 residues. V lost 4 bases, J lost 6 bases, and 12 bases lay in between. Germline CDR1 reads SGHAT; CDR2 reads FQNNGV. Concerning this clone: This same CDR3 is encoded by further DNA sequences in the sample.

The TCR originated in a woman aged 70 to 79 with acute or convalescent COVID-19. The rearrangement links TRBV11-2 to TRBJ1-1; D unclear. The specimen was peripheral blood. CDR3 coding DNA: TGTGCCAGCAGCTCCCTCCGAGTCGCTGAAGCTTTCTTT. Translation gives CASSSLRVAEAFF.